This TCR beta chain was sequenced during a study of T cell responses to AZD1222 COVID-19 vaccine. TCRdb keeps only in-frame clones here, not all; method: immunoSEQ multiplex PCR. The profile covers around 94,000 clones, with around 85% appearing a single time and 4.5% to 5% taken by the ten largest. CDR1 and CDR2 from the germline V gene are SNHLY and FYNNEI. The V and J ends lost 9 bases and 0 bases, in that order; junction bases with no gene match: 10. The CDR3 length is 16 residues. This sequence was found in an adult who received the AZD1222 COVID-19 vaccine. Material: peripheral blood, obtained 28 days after the second AZD1222 dose. This sequence joins TRBV2 and TRBJ1-2; 10 bases are a match to TRBD1. CDR3 region: CARAGTGAPSNYGYTF. In DNA, the CDR3 is TGTGCCAGGGCCGGGACAGGGGCCCCCTCTAACTATGGCTACACCTTC.